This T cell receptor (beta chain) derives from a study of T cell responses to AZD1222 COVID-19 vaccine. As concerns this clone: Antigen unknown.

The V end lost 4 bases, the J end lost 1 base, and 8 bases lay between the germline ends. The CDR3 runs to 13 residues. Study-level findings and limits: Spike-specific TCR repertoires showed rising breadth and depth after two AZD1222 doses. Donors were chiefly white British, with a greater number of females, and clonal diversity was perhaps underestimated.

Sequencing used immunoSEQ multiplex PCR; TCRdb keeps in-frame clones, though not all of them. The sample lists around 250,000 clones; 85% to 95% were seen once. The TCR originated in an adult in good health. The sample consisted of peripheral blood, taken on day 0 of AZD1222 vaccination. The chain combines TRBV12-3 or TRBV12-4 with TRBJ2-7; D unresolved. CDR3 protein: CASSSDSSYEQYF. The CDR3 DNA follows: TGTGCCAGCAGTTCGGATTCGTCCTACGAGCAGTACTTC.